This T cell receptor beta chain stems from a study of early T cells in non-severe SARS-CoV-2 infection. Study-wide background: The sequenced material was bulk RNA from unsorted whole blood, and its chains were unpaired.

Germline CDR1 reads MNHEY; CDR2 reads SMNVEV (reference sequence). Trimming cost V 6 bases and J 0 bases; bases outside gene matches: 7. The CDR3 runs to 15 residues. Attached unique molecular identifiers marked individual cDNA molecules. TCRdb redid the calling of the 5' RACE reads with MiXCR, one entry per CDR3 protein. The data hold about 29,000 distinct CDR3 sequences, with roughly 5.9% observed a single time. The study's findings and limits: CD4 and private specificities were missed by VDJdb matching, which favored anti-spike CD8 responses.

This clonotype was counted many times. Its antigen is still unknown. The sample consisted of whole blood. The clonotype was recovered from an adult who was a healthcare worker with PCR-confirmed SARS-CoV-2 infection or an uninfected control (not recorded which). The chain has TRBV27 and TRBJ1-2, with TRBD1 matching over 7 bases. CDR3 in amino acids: CASRAQGQTNYGYTF. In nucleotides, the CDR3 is TGTGCCAGCAGGGCCCAGGGACAGACTAACTATGGCTACACCTTC.